The clone carrying this TCR beta chain was observed once. These data belong to a study of blood T cells in healthy people across ages. The CDR3 consists of 14 residues. Unmatched junction bases numbered 6, after V lost 1 base and J lost 8 bases. In germline, CDR1 is SGHKS, CDR2 YYEKEE (reference sequence). In each sample, at least 6 million PBMCs were isolated. Through a sample-barcoded 5' primer and a J-beta primer mix, a second PCR was run for roughly 7 to 12 cycles. TCRdb used MiXCR to reprocess the 5' RACE reads, holding one entry per CDR3 protein. This sample yields 450,000 to 700,000 distinct CDR3 sequences, of which approximately 25% are seen a single time; less than 20% belongs to the top ten.

This receptor was taken from a woman in her 70s in good health. The V gene is TRBV5-5, the J gene TRBJ1-3, with 7 nucleotides matching TRBD1. The sequenced sample consisted of blood. CDR3 nucleotides: TGTGCCAGCAGCTTGTTTGGCAGGGGGGACACCATATATTTT. Translation: CASSLFGRGDTIYF.